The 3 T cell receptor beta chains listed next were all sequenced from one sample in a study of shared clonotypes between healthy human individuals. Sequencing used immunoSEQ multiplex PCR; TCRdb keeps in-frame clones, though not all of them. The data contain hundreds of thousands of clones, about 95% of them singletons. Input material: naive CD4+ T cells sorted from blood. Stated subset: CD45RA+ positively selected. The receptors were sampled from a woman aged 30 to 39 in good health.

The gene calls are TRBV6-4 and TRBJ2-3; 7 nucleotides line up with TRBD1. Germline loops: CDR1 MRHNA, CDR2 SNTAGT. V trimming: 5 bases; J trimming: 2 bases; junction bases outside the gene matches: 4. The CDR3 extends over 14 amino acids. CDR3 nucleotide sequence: TGTGCCAGCAGTACCGGGACAGACACAGATACGCAGTATTTT. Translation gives CASSTGTDTDTQYF.

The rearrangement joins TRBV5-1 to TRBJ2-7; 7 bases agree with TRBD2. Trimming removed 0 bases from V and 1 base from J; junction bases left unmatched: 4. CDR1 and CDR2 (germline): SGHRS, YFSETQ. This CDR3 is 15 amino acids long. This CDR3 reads CASSLDSGWSYEQYF. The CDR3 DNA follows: TGCGCCAGCAGCTTGGATAGCGGGTGGTCCTACGAGCAGTACTTC.

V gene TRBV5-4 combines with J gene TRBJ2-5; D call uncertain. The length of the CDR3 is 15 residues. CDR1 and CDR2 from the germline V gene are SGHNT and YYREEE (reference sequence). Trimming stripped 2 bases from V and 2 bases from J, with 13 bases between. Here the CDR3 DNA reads TGTGCCAGCAGCTTTAGCACCGGCGGACAAGAGACCCAGTACTTC. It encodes CASSFSTGGQETQYF. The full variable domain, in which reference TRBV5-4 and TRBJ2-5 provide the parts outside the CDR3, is ETGVTQSPTHLIKTRGQQVTLRCSSQSGHNTVSWYQQALGQGPQFIFQYYREEENGRGNFPPRFSGLQFPNYSSELNVNALELDDSALYLCASSFSTGGQETQYFGPGTRLLVL.